This entry lists 5 T cell receptor beta chains sequenced from one sample in a study of blood T cells in healthy people across ages. A second roughly 7 to 12 cycle PCR used barcoded and J-beta primers. TCRdb reanalysed the 5' RACE reads using MiXCR and keeps one entry per CDR3 protein. The sample carries 1.5 million to 2 million distinct CDR3 sequences, about 28% recorded once. Specimen: blood. These receptor sequences come from a woman aged 30 to 39 in good health.

This clonotype was seen a handful of times. The chain uses TRBV5-1 and TRBJ2-7, with D perhaps matching TRBD1 (6 bases). The CDR3 sequence is 13 residues long. With 4 bases removed from V and 6 bases from J, the gap between germline ends came to 14 bases. Germline CDR1 and CDR2: SGHRS and YFSETQ. The CDR3 region has the DNA TGCGCCAGCAGCAAGATCCCAGGGGCCGAGCAGTACTTC. It codes for CASSKIPGAEQYF.

Comment on this clonotype: This sequence may be a read error, since a much larger clone differs from it by one base. The chain combines TRBV28 with TRBJ1-5, with D perhaps matching TRBD1 (5 bases). This CDR3 contains 15 residues. The V gene's germline CDR1 is MDHEN and CDR2 SYDVKM. The CDR3 here is CVSSFVGTLNQPQHF. In nucleotides, the CDR3 is TGTGTCAGCAGTTTCGTAGGGACCCTCAATCAGCCCCAGCATTTT.

This clonotype appeared a few times. The V gene is TRBV27, the J gene TRBJ2-3; tentatively, D is TRBD1 (6 bases). This CDR3 spans 14 amino acids. Looked up from germline, CDR1 is MNHEY and CDR2 is SMNVEV (reference sequence). The V end was cut by 4 bases, the J end by 4 bases, with 12 bases between. The CDR3 bases are TGTGCCAGCAGTTGGGGACAAGCGTCAGATACGCAGTATTTT. Protein product: CASSWGQASDTQYF.

The gene calls are TRBV20-1 and TRBJ1-2, with TRBD1 matching over 10 bases. Germline CDR1 is DFQATT and CDR2 is SNEGSKA (reference sequence). The CDR3 consists of 14 residues. V shed 5 bases, J shed 7 bases, and the junction held 10 bases outside the gene matches. The CDR3 nucleotides are TGCAGTGCTCGTAGGACAGGGGGAGGGGGTGGCTACACCTTC. It is translated as CSARRTGGGGGYTF.

The J gene is TRBJ2-3, the V gene TRBV3-1; the D gene is possibly TRBD2 (5 bases). Trimming shortened V by 1 base and J by 5 bases, and 10 bases separated the two germline ends. This CDR3 region has 14 residues. CDR1 is LGHDT and CDR2 is YNNKEL in the germline V gene (reference sequence). CDR3 DNA: TGTGCCAGCAGCCAAGGGCTAGAGGGAGATACGCAGTATTTT. This translates into CASSQGLEGDTQYF.